The 25 T cell receptor beta chains below all came from one sample that was sequenced in a study of T cell repertoires in urothelial bladder cancer. Only in-frame clones appear in the TCRdb table, and some are missing; sequencing was by immunoSEQ multiplex PCR. The sample consists of roughly 6,000 clones, 71% of them appearing once. Material: tumor-infiltrating cells from bladder cancer. The receptors derive from a human donor with urothelial carcinoma.

The gene calls are TRBV7-6 and TRBJ1-2, with D uncertain. V shed 5 bases and J shed 4 bases, with 8 bases lying between them. The CDR3 runs to 12 residues. The germline CDR1 and CDR2 sequences are SGHVS and FNYEAQ. CDR3 amino acids: CASSQSGYGYTF. The CDR3 bases are TGTGCCAGCAGCCAGTCCGGCTATGGCTACACCTTC.

The chain joins TRBV30 to TRBJ1-3; 7 nucleotides line up with TRBD1. The germline gives CDR1 GTSNPN, CDR2 SVGIG (reference sequence). V was pared by 1 base and J by 0 bases, with 0 bases of the junction left unmatched. CDR3 length equals 14 residues. CDR3 DNA: TGTGCCTGGAGTGGGGACAGCTCTGGAAACACCATATATTTT. Amino acid sequence: CAWSGDSSGNTIYF.

As for this clone: The sample holds other DNA sequences that translate to the same CDR3. This chain connects TRBV5-6 to TRBJ2-6; D is unresolved. Trimming removed 0 bases from V and 4 bases from J, with 5 bases in between. The CDR3 totals 14 residues. Per the germline V gene, CDR1 is SGHDT and CDR2 is YYEEEE. The CDR3 nucleotides read TGTGCCAGCAGCTTGGGTGGAGGGGCCAACGTCCTGACTTTC. Protein: CASSLGGGANVLTF.

The chain recombines TRBV6-1 with TRBJ1-5; D possibly corresponds to TRBD1 (6 bases). Trimming pared 6 bases from V and 4 bases from J, leaving 10 bases between. The CDR3 consists of 13 residues. CDR1 and CDR2 (germline): MNHNS, SASEGT. The DNA for the CDR3 is TGTGCCAGCAGAGGACAGCAAAATCAGCCCCAGCATTTT. Amino acid sequence: CASRGQQNQPQHF.

The J gene is TRBJ2-1, the V gene TRBV5-4, with TRBD1 matching 7 bases. This CDR3 has 15 residues. V dropped 1 base and J dropped 1; count of bases not matched to a gene: 2. CDR1 is SGHNT, CDR2 YYREEE, per germline (reference sequence). For the CDR3, the DNA is TGTGCCAGCAGCTTGTTACAGGGGTCCTACAATGAGCAGTTCTTC. Translating gives CASSLLQGSYNEQFF.

J is TRBJ2-5 and V is TRBV2; D ambiguous. The CDR3 is 13 amino acids. The germline CDR1 and CDR2 sequences are SNHLY and FYNNEI. With 6 bases removed from V and 2 bases from J, the gap between germline ends came to 10 bases. CDR3 sequence: CASSNEMQETQYF. CDR3 DNA: TGTGCCAGCAGCAACGAAATGCAAGAGACCCAGTACTTC.

This clone was observed a few times. Other DNA sequences within the sample encode an identical CDR3. The genes are TRBV29-1 and TRBJ2-7; D possibly matches TRBD1 or TRBD2 (5 bases each). Trimming cost V 6 bases and J 1 base, with 13 bases left between them. CDR1 is SQVTM, CDR2 ANQGSEA, per germline. The CDR3 totals 13 residues. This CDR3 reads CSVGPRGSYEQYF. DNA for the CDR3: TGCAGCGTGGGACCGCGTGGGTCCTACGAGCAGTACTTC.

This clone has a single count. This rearrangement joins TRBV28 to TRBJ2-2; the match to TRBD1 covers 9 bases. With 5 bases clipped from V and 6 bases from J, the junction kept 4 bases outside the gene matches. The germline gives CDR1 MDHEN, CDR2 SYDVKM. The CDR3 runs to 14 residues. This CDR3 reads CASSTQGAAGELFF. DNA for the CDR3: TGTGCCAGCAGTACACAGGGGGCCGCCGGGGAGCTGTTTTTT.

This clone is medium-sized (0.01 to 0.1%) within its sample. The V gene is TRBV23-1, the J gene TRBJ1-5; TRBD1 aligns across 8 bases. TRBV23-1 is assigned to the ORF class and has an uncertain function. The CDR3 loop spans 15 amino acids. Germline trimming cut 4 bases from V and 7 bases from J; bases unmatched to any gene: 9. The chain's CDR3 is CASSRPGQVCQPQHF. The CDR3 nucleotides are TGCGCCAGCAGTCGCCCGGGACAGGTGTGCCAGCCCCAGCATTTT.

V usage is TRBV27 and J usage is TRBJ2-7, with 8 bases fitting TRBD2. Germline V gives CDR1 MNHEY, CDR2 SMNVEV (reference sequence). This CDR3 is built from 16 residues. V lost 2 bases to trimming and J lost 2 bases; unmatched junction nucleotides: 8. The CDR3 is CASSLKGGGQPYEQYF. In DNA, the CDR3 is TGTGCCAGCAGTTTAAAGGGCGGGGGGCAACCCTACGAGCAGTACTTC.

In DNA, the CDR3 is TGTGCCAGCAGTTTGCGAATAACAGGGGCCGCCTGGAACGAGCAGTACTTC. This sequence encodes CASSLRITGAAWNEQYF. The V call is TRBV28, the J call TRBJ2-7; 7 nucleotides match TRBD1. The CDR3 is 17 residues long. Germline CDR1 and CDR2: MDHEN and SYDVKM. V was clipped by 3 bases and J by 5 bases; unmatched bases: 16. Combining the CDR3 with reference TRBV28 and TRBJ2-7 gives the whole variable domain DVKVTQSSRYLVKRTGEKVFLECVQDMDHENMFWYRQDPGLGLRLIYFSYDVKMKEKGDIPEGYSVSREKKERFSLILESASTNQTSMYLCASSLRITGAAWNEQYFGPGTRLTVT.

The chain joins TRBV5-1 to TRBJ2-5; D unresolved. The J call may be faulty, since TRBJ2-7 better matches the DNA end. The length of the CDR3 is 11 residues. CDR1 is SGHRS and CDR2 is YFSETQ in the germline V gene. The CDR3 loop reads CASSLNYEQYF. The CDR3 DNA is TGCGCCAGCAGTCTGAACTACGAGCAGTACTTC.

The chain is built from TRBV9 and TRBJ2-5, with 8 nucleotides matching TRBD2. This CDR3 comprises 17 residues. Germline V CDR1 and CDR2: SGDLS, YYNGEE. Unmatched junction bases numbered 9, after V lost 0 bases and J lost 2 bases. This CDR3 reads CASSVGGSGGLQETQYF. DNA for the CDR3: TGTGCCAGCAGCGTAGGAGGCAGCGGGGGTCTTCAAGAGACCCAGTACTTC. Full variable domain (missing parts from reference TRBV9 and TRBJ2-5): DSGVTQTPKHLITATGQRVTLRCSPRSGDLSVYWYQQSLDQGLQFLIQYYNGEERAKGNILERFSAQQFPDLHSELNLSSLELGDSALYFCASSVGGSGGLQETQYFGPGTRLLVL.

CDR3 in DNA: TGCGCCAGCAGCCAAGTCCCCCATAATGAGCAGTTCTTC. It codes for CASSQVPHNEQFF. The chain carries TRBV4-1 and TRBJ2-1; D uncertain. The V and J ends lost 1 base and 7 bases respectively, with 8 bases between them. The CDR3 contains 13 residues. The germline V gene encodes CDR1 MGHRA and CDR2 YSYEKL.

About this clone itself: The sample holds other DNA sequences that translate to the same CDR3. This chain joins TRBV20-1 and TRBJ2-5; D is undetermined. V was shortened by 1 base and J by 4 bases, with 4 bases between the two germline ends. Germline CDR1 is DFQATT and CDR2 is SNEGSKA (reference sequence). CDR3 length equals 11 residues. CDR3 amino acids: CSARVGETQYF. CDR3 sequence (DNA): TGCAGTGCTAGAGTTGGAGAGACCCAGTACTTC.

This rearrangement joins TRBV5-4 to TRBJ2-4; no clear D. The germline gives CDR1 SGHNT, CDR2 YYREEE (reference sequence). V gave up 1 base and J gave up 7 bases, with 9 bases separating them. The CDR3 loop spans 13 amino acids. CDR3 coding DNA: TGTGCCAGCAGCTTGAAAGGGTTGAACATTCAGTACTTC. Protein product: CASSLKGLNIQYF.

This clone occurred a few times. This rearrangement joins TRBV2 to TRBJ2-2; 7 nucleotides align to TRBD1. Germline V gives CDR1 SNHLY, CDR2 FYNNEI. This CDR3 is built from 13 residues. V was pared by 6 bases and J by 4 bases, with 2 bases of the junction left unmatched. Here the CDR3 DNA reads TGTGCCAGCAGGGGACAGTCCACCGGGGAGCTGTTTTTT. Its translation: CASRGQSTGELFF.

The V call is TRBV5-1, the J call TRBJ1-4; D is possibly TRBD1 (6 bases). The length of the CDR3 is 15 residues. V lost 1 base and J lost 5, with 12 bases in between. The germline V gene has CDR1 SGHRS and CDR2 YFSETQ. CDR3 protein: CASSLQGGGNEKLFF. DNA of the CDR3: TGCGCCAGCAGCTTGCAAGGGGGAGGGAATGAAAAACTGTTTTTT.

This clone has just one count. The V call is TRBV10-2, the J call TRBJ2-2; D call uncertain. Germline V lookup: CDR1 WSHSY, CDR2 SAAADI. V lost 6 bases and J 1 base, leaving 9 bases between the germline ends. The length of the CDR3 is 14 residues. Here the CDR3 reads CASRDVGNTGELFF. The CDR3 DNA sequence: TGCGCCAGCAGGGACGTGGGGAACACCGGGGAGCTGTTTTTT.

J is TRBJ1-5 and V is TRBV28; D is uncertain. The V gene's germline CDR1 is MDHEN and CDR2 SYDVKM. The CDR3 loop spans 17 amino acids. The V end lost 3 bases, the J end lost 7 bases, and 22 bases lay between the germline ends. The CDR3 sequence: CASSFKQTGGNGQPQHF. The CDR3 bases are TGTGCCAGCAGTTTTAAGCAAACGGGAGGAAATGGACAGCCCCAGCATTTT.

This chain links TRBV7-8 with TRBJ2-5, with D hard to call. V lost 2 bases to trimming and J lost 1 base, with 5 bases between them. This CDR3 is built from 13 residues. Germline CDR1 is SGHVS and CDR2 is FQNEAQ. CDR3 nucleotide sequence: TGTGCCAGCAGCTTATCCGGCCAAGAGACCCAGTACTTC. This encodes CASSLSGQETQYF.

J is TRBJ1-6 and V is TRBV6-6, with 8 bases lining up with TRBD1. V lost 7 bases, J lost 9 bases, and 5 bases stayed unmatched. In germline, CDR1 is MNHNY, CDR2 SVGAGI (reference sequence). The CDR3 is 13 residues long. CDR3 protein: CASTDRAGSPLHF. DNA for the CDR3: TGTGCCAGCACGGACAGGGCTGGTTCACCCCTCCACTTT.

This clone is labeled as large. The chain combines TRBV2 with TRBJ1-5; D gene uncertain. CDR3 length equals 16 residues. The V end was cut by 8 bases, the J end by 0 bases, with 17 bases between. CDR1 and CDR2 (germline): SNHLY, FYNNEI. CDR3 region: CASSMWGGSSNQPQHF. In DNA form, the CDR3 reads TGTGCCAGCTCAATGTGGGGAGGGAGTAGCAATCAGCCCCAGCATTTT.

The chain has TRBV28 and TRBJ1-5; D not resolved. Germline V gene data show CDR1 as MDHEN and CDR2 as SYDVKM. The CDR3 is 15 residues long. Trimming removed 3 bases from V and 0 bases from J, with 9 bases in between. CDR3 loop: CASSFRGYSNQPQHF. The CDR3 DNA follows: TGTGCCAGCAGTTTCCGCGGTTATAGCAATCAGCCCCAGCATTTT.

This clone was recorded a few times. The rearrangement uses TRBV7-9 and TRBJ2-1; the D gene is possibly TRBD1 (6 bases). This CDR3 is 15 amino acids long. The germline V gene has CDR1 SEHNR and CDR2 FQNEAQ (reference sequence). Trimming stripped 6 bases from V and 9 bases from J, with 21 bases between. CDR3 sequence: CASSSRGIPVSEQFF. Here the CDR3 DNA reads TGTGCCAGCAGTTCGAGGGGGATACCGGTCAGTGAGCAGTTCTTC.